A selection of T cell receptor beta chains follows, all from one sample in a study of cytotoxic CD8 clonotypes in ibrutinib-treated CLL. Assay: immunoSEQ multiplex PCR; the TCRdb copy retains only in-frame clones and omits some. The sample gives about 22,000 clones, just under 80% of which show up once; roughly 8.1% is in the top ten. The sequencing used PBMCs, collected before ibrutinib treatment. The receptors originated from a human donor with chronic lymphocytic leukemia. Each CDR3 is given with its conserved first and last residue. Each record gives: V gene, clone size, J gene, D gene, CDR3 protein, CDR3 DNA. D genes are given only for firm matches. Some rows mark clone size as missing; the rest say once, few, many or name a class of expanded clone.

>TRBV10-3|NA|TRBJ2-7|TRBD1
CAISTRDRGDEQYF
TGTGCCATCAGTACCCGTGACAGGGGGGACGAGCAGTACTTC
>TRBV19|NA|TRBJ2-7|NA
CASSRSGYEQYF
TGTGCCAGTAGCCGCAGTGGATACGAGCAGTACTTC
>TRBV12-5|NA|TRBJ2-7|NA
CASGTGQPPYEQYF
TGTGCTAGTGGTACCGGACAGCCACCCTACGAGCAGTACTTC
>TRBV5-1|NA|TRBJ1-1|NA
CASSPLEGEDTEAFF
TGCGCCAGCAGCCCTCTTGAGGGGGAAGATACTGAAGCTTTCTTT
>TRBV6-1|NA|TRBJ2-3|NA
CASSDEGLYTDTQYF
TGTGCCAGCAGTGATGAGGGGCTTTACACAGATACGCAGTATTTT
>TRBV7-9|NA|TRBJ2-3|NA
CASSLAARDTQYF
TGTGCCAGCAGCTTAGCGGCCCGAGATACGCAGTATTTT
>TRBV2|once|TRBJ2-4|TRBD2
CASSQLAGGGGYIQYF
TGTGCCAGCAGTCAACTAGCGGGAGGCGGGGGATACATTCAGTACTTC
>TRBV10-1|NA|TRBJ2-3|TRBD2
CASSGGTRTNTQYF
TGCGCCAGCAGTGGGGGGACTAGGACAAATACGCAGTATTTT
>TRBV5-5|NA|TRBJ1-5|NA
CASSLVSNQPQHF
TGTGCCAGCAGCTTGGTAAGCAATCAGCCCCAGCATTTT
>TRBV5-1|once|TRBJ2-3|NA
CASSLVQDTQYF
TGCGCCAGCAGCTTGGTTCAAGATACGCAGTATTTT
>TRBV27|NA|TRBJ2-7|NA
CASRKNTGYEQYF
TGTGCCAGCAGAAAAAACACAGGATACGAGCAGTACTTC
>TRBV6-5|few|TRBJ1-2|TRBD1
CASRWDRKDYGYTF
TGTGCCAGCCGCTGGGACAGGAAGGACTATGGCTACACCTTC
>TRBV19|NA|TRBJ2-3|NA
CASSPTNTDTQYF
TGTGCCAGTAGTCCGACTAACACAGATACGCAGTATTTT
>TRBV11-2|NA|TRBJ2-7|TRBD1
CASSRDRVHEQYF
TGTGCCAGCAGCCGGGACAGAGTCCACGAGCAGTACTTC
>TRBV30|NA|TRBJ1-5|TRBD1
CAWSPGTADNQPQHF
TGTGCCTGGAGTCCTGGGACAGCCGATAATCAGCCCCAGCATTTT
>TRBV7-9|NA|TRBJ2-7|NA
CASSSPRQLLSYEQYF
TGTGCCAGCAGCTCCCCCAGGCAGCTATTATCCTACGAGCAGTACTTC
>TRBV5-6|NA|TRBJ2-1|NA
CASSLRPSARDEQFF
TGTGCCAGCAGCTTGAGACCGTCAGCCCGTGATGAGCAGTTCTTC
>TRBV19|NA|TRBJ2-1|NA
CASSIAESRYNEQFF
TGTGCCAGTAGTATAGCGGAATCCCGGTACAATGAGCAGTTCTTC
>TRBV29-1|NA|TRBJ2-7|TRBD2
CSVAAQPVGGYEQYF
TGCAGCGTTGCGGCACAACCAGTGGGGGGGTACGAGCAGTACTTC
>TRBV5-1|large|TRBJ2-1|NA
CASSLGWANEQFF
TGCGCCAGCAGCTTGGGGTGGGCGAATGAGCAGTTCTTC